This T cell receptor beta chain was captured by sequencing in a study of post-analysis software for immune sequencing data. Germline V gives CDR1 MNHEY, CDR2 SVGAGI. The V and J ends lost 0 bases and 2 bases respectively, with 24 bases between them. The CDR3 is made up of 20 amino acids. On this clonotype: As yet, its antigen is unknown.

Included in the TCR beta cDNA libraries were unique molecular identifiers. The authors obtained roughly 0.5 million cDNA molecules from roughly 1.1 to 9.2 million T cells. TCRdb re-called the PCR reads with MiXCR, one entry per CDR3 protein. The sample has about 820,000 distinct CDR3 sequences; 53% are singletons. Notes on the study in general: F-measure co-clustering was strong for batch-matched samples. Multiple sclerosis patients had significantly lower normalized Chao1 diversity than controls. Patients showed TRBV5-6, TRBV5-1 and TRBV20-1 among roughly 5 TRBV segments more frequent than in controls.

Sequenced: blood. The TCR originated in a girl aged 5-17 years with multiple sclerosis. The chain employs TRBV6-5 and TRBJ2-3; the D gene is possibly TRBD2 (5 bases). DNA for the CDR3: TGTGCCAGCAGTTACTCCCCACCTTCTAAGCGGCACGGATCCACAGATACGCAGTATTTT. Protein: CASSYSPPSKRHGSTDTQYF.